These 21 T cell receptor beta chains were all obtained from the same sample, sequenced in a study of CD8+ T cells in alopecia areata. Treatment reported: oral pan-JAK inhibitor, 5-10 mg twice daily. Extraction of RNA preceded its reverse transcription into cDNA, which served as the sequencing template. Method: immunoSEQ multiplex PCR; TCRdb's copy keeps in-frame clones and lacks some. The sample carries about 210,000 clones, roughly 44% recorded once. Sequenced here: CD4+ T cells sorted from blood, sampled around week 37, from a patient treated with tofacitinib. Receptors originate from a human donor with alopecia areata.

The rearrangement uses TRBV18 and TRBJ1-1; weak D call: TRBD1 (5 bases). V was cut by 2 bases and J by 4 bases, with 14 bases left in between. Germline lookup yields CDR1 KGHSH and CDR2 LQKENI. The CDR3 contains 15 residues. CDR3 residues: CASSPGTPTGTEAFF. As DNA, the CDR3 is TGTGCCAGCTCACCAGGGACCCCGACGGGCACTGAAGCTTTCTTT.

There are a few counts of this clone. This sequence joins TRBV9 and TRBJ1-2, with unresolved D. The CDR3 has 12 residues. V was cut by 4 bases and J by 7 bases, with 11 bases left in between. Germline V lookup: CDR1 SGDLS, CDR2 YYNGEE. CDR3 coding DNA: TGTGCCAGCAGCCTCCATAGTGGTGGCTACACCTTC. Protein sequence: CASSLHSGGYTF.

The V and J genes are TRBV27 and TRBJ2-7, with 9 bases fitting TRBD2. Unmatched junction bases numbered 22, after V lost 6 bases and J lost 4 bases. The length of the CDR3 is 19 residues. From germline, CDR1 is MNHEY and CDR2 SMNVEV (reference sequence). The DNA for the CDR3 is TGTGCCAGCAGCCCCAGAGGGTGGTTTGTGCGGGAGGGGAGTTACGAGCAGTACTTC. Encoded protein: CASSPRGWFVREGSYEQYF.

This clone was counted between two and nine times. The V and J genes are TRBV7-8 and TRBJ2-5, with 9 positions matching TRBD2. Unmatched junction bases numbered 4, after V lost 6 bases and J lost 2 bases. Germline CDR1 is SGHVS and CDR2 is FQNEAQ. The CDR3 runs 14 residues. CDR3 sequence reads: CASRLAGLQETQYF. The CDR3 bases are TGTGCCAGCAGACTAGCGGGTCTACAAGAGACCCAGTACTTC. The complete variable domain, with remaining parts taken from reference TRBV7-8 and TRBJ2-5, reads GAGVSQSPRYKVAKRGQDVALRCDPISGHVSLFWYQQALGQGPEFLTYFQNEAQLDKSGLPSDRFFAERPEGSVSTLKIQRTQQEDSAVYLCASRLAGLQETQYFGPGTRLLVL.

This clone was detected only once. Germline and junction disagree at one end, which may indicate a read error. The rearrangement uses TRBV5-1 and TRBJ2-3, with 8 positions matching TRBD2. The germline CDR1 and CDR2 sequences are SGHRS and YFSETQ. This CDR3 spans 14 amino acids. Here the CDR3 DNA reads TGCGCCAGCAGCTCAAGCGGGAGCAAAGATACGCAGTATTTT. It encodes CASSSSGSKDTQYF.

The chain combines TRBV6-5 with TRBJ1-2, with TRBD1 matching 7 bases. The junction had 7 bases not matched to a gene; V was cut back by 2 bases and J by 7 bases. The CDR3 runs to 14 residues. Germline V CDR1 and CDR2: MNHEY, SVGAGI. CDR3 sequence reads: CASSYARQGGGYTF. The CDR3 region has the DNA TGTGCCAGCAGTTACGCAAGACAGGGAGGTGGCTACACCTTC.

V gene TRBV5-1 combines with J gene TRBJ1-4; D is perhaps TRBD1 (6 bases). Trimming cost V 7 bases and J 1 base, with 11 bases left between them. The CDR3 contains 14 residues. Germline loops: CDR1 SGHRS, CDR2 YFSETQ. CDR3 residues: CASGIRGTNEKLFF. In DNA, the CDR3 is TGCGCCAGCGGTATCAGGGGAACTAATGAAAAACTGTTTTTT. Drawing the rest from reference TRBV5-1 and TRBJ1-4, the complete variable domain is KAGVTQTPRYLIKTRGQQVTLSCSPISGHRSVSWYQQTPGQGLQFLFEYFSETQRNKGNFPGRFSGRQFSNSRSEMNVSTLELGDSALYLCASGIRGTNEKLFFGSGTQLSVL.

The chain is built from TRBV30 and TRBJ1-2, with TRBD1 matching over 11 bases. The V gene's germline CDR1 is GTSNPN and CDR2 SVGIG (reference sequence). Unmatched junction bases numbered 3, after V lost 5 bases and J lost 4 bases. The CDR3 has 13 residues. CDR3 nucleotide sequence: TGTGCCTGGGCCGGGACAGGGGGCTATGGCTACACCTTC. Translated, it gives CAWAGTGGYGYTF. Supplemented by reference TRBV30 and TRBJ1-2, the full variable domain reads SQTIHQWPATLVQPVGSPLSLECTVEGTSNPNLYWYRQAAGRGLQLLFYSVGIGQISSEVPQNLSASRPQDRQFILSSKKLLLSDSGFYLCAWAGTGGYGYTFGSGTRLTVV.

CDR3 nucleotides: TGTGCCAGCAGCTCGCCCGCCTGGGGAACAGATACGCAGTATTTT. Protein product: CASSSPAWGTDTQYF. The chain couples TRBV7-9 to TRBJ2-3; D gene unclear. Per germline, CDR1 SEHNR and CDR2 FQNEAQ (reference sequence). With 4 bases removed from V and 3 bases from J, the gap between germline ends came to 14 bases. CDR3 length equals 15 residues.

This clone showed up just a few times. This CDR3 is CASRRSSNSYNEQFF. In DNA, the CDR3 is TGTGCCAGCAGAAGATCTAGTAACTCCTACAATGAGCAGTTCTTC. The rearrangement joins TRBV6-5 to TRBJ2-1; D not certain. Trimming took off 6 bases at V and 0 bases at J, with 12 bases between the two ends. Looked up from germline, CDR1 is MNHEY and CDR2 is SVGAGI. This CDR3 is built from 15 residues.

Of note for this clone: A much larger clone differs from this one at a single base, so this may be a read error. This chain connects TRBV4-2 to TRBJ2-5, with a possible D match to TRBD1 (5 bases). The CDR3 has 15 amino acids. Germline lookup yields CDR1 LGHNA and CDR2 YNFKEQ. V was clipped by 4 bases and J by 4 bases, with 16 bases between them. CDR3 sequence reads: CASSPAWGPPETQYF. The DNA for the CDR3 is TGTGCCAGCAGCCCTGCCTGGGGCCCCCCAGAGACCCAGTACTTC.

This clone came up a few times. The CDR3 DNA reads as TGCAGCGTTGTTCTTGTGGATACGCAGTATTTT. Protein: CSVVLVDTQYF. This chain joins TRBV29-1 and TRBJ2-3; D is unresolved. Germline lookup yields CDR1 SQVTM and CDR2 ANQGSEA. V gave up 4 bases and J gave up 6 bases, with 8 bases separating them. There are 11 residues in the CDR3.

The CDR3 reads CASSIGPRAQHF. CDR3 bases: TGTGCCAGTAGTATAGGCCCCCGGGCCCAGCATTTT. The chain combines TRBV19 with TRBJ1-5; no definite D call. CDR3 size: 12 residues. Trimming took off 1 base at V and 11 bases at J, with 9 bases between the two ends. Germline V gene lookup returns CDR1 LNHDA and CDR2 SQIVND (reference sequence).

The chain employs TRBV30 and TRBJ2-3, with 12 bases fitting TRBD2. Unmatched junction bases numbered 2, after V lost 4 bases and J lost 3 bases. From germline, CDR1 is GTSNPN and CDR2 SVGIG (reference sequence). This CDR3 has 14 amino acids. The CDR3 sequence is CAWTSGRATDTQYF. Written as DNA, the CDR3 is TGTGCCTGGACTAGCGGGAGGGCGACAGATACGCAGTATTTT.

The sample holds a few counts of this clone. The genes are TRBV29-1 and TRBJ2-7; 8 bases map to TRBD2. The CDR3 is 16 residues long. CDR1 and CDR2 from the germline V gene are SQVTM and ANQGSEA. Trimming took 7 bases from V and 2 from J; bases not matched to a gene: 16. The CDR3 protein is CSAYVFGLAGAYEQYF. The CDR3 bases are TGCAGCGCTTACGTGTTCGGGCTAGCGGGCGCCTACGAGCAGTACTTC.

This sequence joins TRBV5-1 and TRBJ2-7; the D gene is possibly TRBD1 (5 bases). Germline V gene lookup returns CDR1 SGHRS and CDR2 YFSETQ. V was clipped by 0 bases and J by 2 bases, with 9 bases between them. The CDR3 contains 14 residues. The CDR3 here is CASSLDPGPYEQYF. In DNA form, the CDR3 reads TGCGCCAGCAGCTTGGACCCAGGGCCCTACGAGCAGTACTTC.

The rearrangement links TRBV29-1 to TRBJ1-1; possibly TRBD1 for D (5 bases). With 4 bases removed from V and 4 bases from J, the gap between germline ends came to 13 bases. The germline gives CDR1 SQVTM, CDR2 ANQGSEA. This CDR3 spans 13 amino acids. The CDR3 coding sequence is TGCAGCGTTGCCCTGGTCGGGGCCACTGAAGCTTTCTTT. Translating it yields CSVALVGATEAFF.

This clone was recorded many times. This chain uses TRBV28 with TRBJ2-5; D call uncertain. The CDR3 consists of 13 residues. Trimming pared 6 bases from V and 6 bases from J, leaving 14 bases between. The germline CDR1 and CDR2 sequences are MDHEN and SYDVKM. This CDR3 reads CASRTQDGKTQYF. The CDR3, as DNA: TGTGCCAGCAGAACCCAGGATGGGAAGACCCAGTACTTC.

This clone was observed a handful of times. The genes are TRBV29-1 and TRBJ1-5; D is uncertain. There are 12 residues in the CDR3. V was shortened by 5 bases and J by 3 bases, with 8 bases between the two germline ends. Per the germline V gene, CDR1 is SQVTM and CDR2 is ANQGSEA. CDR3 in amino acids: CSVKGANQPQHF. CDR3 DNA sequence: TGCAGCGTTAAGGGAGCCAATCAGCCCCAGCATTTT. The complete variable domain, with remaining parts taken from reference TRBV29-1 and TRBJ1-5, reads SAVISQKPSRDICQRGTSLTIQCQVDSQVTMMFWYRQQPGQSLTLIATANQGSEATYESGFVIDKFPISRPNLTFSTLTVSNMSPEDSSIYLCSVKGANQPQHFGDGTRLSIL.

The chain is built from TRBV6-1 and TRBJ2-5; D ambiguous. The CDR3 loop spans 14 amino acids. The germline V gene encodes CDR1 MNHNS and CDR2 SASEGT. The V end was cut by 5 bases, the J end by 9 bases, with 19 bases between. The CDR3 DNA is TGTGCCAGCAGTTATGGGTCCGTCGGTACGGCCCAGTACTTC. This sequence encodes CASSYGSVGTAQYF.

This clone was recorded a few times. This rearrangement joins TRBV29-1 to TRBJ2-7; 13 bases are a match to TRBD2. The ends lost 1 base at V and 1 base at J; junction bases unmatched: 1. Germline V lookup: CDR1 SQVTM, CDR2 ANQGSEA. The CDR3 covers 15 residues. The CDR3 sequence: CSVEGTSGSSYEQYF. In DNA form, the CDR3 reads TGCAGCGTTGAAGGGACTAGCGGGAGTTCCTACGAGCAGTACTTC.